This is a list of T cell receptor beta chains from one sample in a study of CD8+ T cells in alopecia areata. Assay: immunoSEQ multiplex PCR; the TCRdb copy retains only in-frame clones and omits some. The sample includes about 220,000 clones, roughly 56% of them seen just once. The sample consisted of CD4+ T cells sorted from blood, taken at week 4, from a patient treated with tofacitinib. The receptors come from a human donor with alopecia areata. The CDR3 runs from the conserved cysteine through the conserved F or W.

v_call cdr3_aa
TRBV6-5 CASSRQGGKEKLFF
TRBV5-1 CASSFLGTGENSPLHF
TRBV6-5 CASSSRTSTDTQYF
TRBV7-3 CASSSQQGSDAFF
TRBV23-1 CASSQSGVCSHPRYGYTF
TRBV2 CASSEDPRVVKAFF
TRBV5-4 CASGPTGSEQYF
TRBV5-1 CASSLSGQGRYTF
TRBV11-3 CASSQLGGREQYF
TRBV30 CAWSVTGKLFF
TRBV29-1 CSVEGRDSYEQYF
TRBV7-2 CASSLKSGYEQYF
TRBV25-1 CASSVRASTDTQYF
TRBV30 CAWSRGVPEAFF
TRBV29-1 CSVEGTGGADTQYF
TRBV18 CASSRENSPLHF
TRBV4-2 CASSPQPGQSYNEQFF
TRBV30 CAWNNPIEGYYGYTF
TRBV29-1 CSVGGQGDTGANVLTF
TRBV7-9 CASSLASAQPQHF
TRBV27 CASSGAITQYF
TRBV20-1 CSAHQGWGQFF
TRBV5-1 CASSLETANEKLFF
TRBV29-1 CSVKGQIVTEAFF
TRBV2 CASRTVWGETQYF
TRBV7-2 CASSLAGNTEAFF
TRBV6-1 CASTSGTGGQEQYF
TRBV5-1 CASSLAAGDTDTQYF
TRBV6-5 CASGQRAPGNTEAFF